Presented here are 22 T cell receptor beta chains from one specimen sequenced in a study of PD-1 blockade in classical Hodgkin lymphoma. Each patient experienced a relapse that followed autologous stem cell transplantation, and brentuximab vedotin exposure varied. Libraries were prepared by immunoSEQ multiplex PCR; TCRdb keeps only in-frame clonotypes and omits some of them. The profile shows 20,000 to 25,000 clones, about 82% of them singletons. The sample in question was peripheral blood mononuclear cells (PBMCs), obtained before the second cycle of nivolumab. These receptor sequences come from a human donor with classical Hodgkin lymphoma.

The chain employs TRBV15 and TRBJ2-3; 9 bases agree with TRBD1. Germline assignment: CDR1 LNHNV and CDR2 YYDKDF (reference sequence). This CDR3 is 15 amino acids long. J lost 2 bases, V lost 3 bases, and 3 bases had no gene match. In DNA, the CDR3 is TGTGCCACCAGCAGTGACAGGGGGGACACAGATACGCAGTATTTT. It specifies CATSSDRGDTDTQYF.

This sequence joins TRBV28 and TRBJ1-2, with no clear D. The CDR3 extends over 13 amino acids. Trimming stripped 5 bases from V and 8 bases from J, with 15 bases between. Germline CDR1 is MDHEN and CDR2 is SYDVKM. CDR3 DNA sequence: TGTGCCAGCAGTATGGACGGCCTGCACGGCTACACCTTC. Its protein product is CASSMDGLHGYTF.

The gene calls are TRBV11-2 and TRBJ2-3; possible D gene TRBD2, 7 bases. V lost 5 bases and J lost 6, with 18 bases in between. Germline CDR1 is SGHAT and CDR2 is FQNNGV. The CDR3 extends over 15 amino acids. CDR3 protein: CASSPGGGLLDTQYF. The CDR3 coding sequence is TGTGCCAGCAGCCCGGGGGGCGGACTTTTGGATACGCAGTATTTT.

The V call is TRBV25-1, the J call TRBJ2-1; either TRBD1 or TRBD2 may fit D (5 bases each). With 2 bases removed from V and 0 bases from J, the gap between germline ends came to 8 bases. The CDR3 sequence is 15 residues long. CDR1 is MGHDK, CDR2 SYGVNS, per germline. For the CDR3, the DNA is TGTGCCAGCAGTGAAAGGGACGGCTCCTACAATGAGCAGTTCTTC. It translates to CASSERDGSYNEQFF.

V gene TRBV11-1 combines with J gene TRBJ2-2; 8 nucleotides line up with TRBD1. The CDR3 sequence is 16 residues long. The V segment lost 1 base and the J segment 5 bases; nucleotides outside the gene matches: 6. Germline CDR1 reads SGHAT; CDR2 reads FQDESV (reference sequence). The CDR3: CASSLVMQGATGELFF. The CDR3 region has the DNA TGTGCCAGCAGCTTAGTGATGCAGGGGGCAACCGGGGAGCTGTTTTTT.

This chain uses TRBV18 with TRBJ2-3; D is possibly TRBD1 (6 bases). CDR3 length: 15 residues. The germline gives CDR1 KGHSH, CDR2 LQKENI. Trimming shortened V by 2 bases and J by 2 bases, and 11 bases separated the two germline ends. CDR3 region: CASSPRPGDTDTQYF. The CDR3 DNA reads TGTGCCAGCTCACCAAGGCCAGGGGACACAGATACGCAGTATTTT.

V and J are TRBV4-2 and TRBJ2-4, with 7 bases fitting TRBD1. Germline-derived CDR1 and CDR2 are LGHNA and YNFKEQ. The V and J ends lost 4 bases and 4 bases, in that order; junction bases with no gene match: 7. The CDR3 is made up of 15 amino acids. This chain's CDR3 is CASSRTGEGKNIQYF. As DNA, the CDR3 is TGTGCCAGCAGCCGGACAGGTGAGGGGAAAAACATTCAGTACTTC.

This clone turned up a few times. The J gene is TRBJ1-3, the V gene TRBV6-5; no clear D gene. This CDR3 has 13 amino acids. Between the trimmed V and J ends, which lost 4 bases and 3 bases, there was a span of 7 bases. Germline V CDR1 and CDR2: MNHEY, SVGAGI. The CDR3 nucleotides read TGTGCCAGCAGTTTAGTTCTTGGAAACACCATATATTTT. Translation: CASSLVLGNTIYF.

The chain joins TRBV4-2 to TRBJ1-5; D is possibly TRBD1 (5 bases). From germline, CDR1 is LGHNA and CDR2 YNFKEQ. Trimming removed 1 base at V and 0 bases at J, with 7 bases between. CDR3 length: 15 amino acids. This chain's CDR3 is CASSQGQGSNQPQHF. The CDR3 DNA sequence: TGTGCCAGCAGCCAAGGTCAGGGTAGCAATCAGCCCCAGCATTTT.

The V gene is TRBV28, the J gene TRBJ2-2, with D perhaps TRBD1 or TRBD2 (6 bases each). There are 14 residues in the CDR3. The germline V gene encodes CDR1 MDHEN and CDR2 SYDVKM. Deletions cut 2 bases from V and 6 bases from J, with 10 bases between. This chain's CDR3 is CASSLGGRAGELFF. In DNA form, the CDR3 reads TGTGCCAGCAGTTTAGGGGGGCGTGCCGGGGAGCTGTTTTTT.

The chain links TRBV15 to TRBJ2-7, with 8 bases lining up with TRBD2. The junction had 3 bases not matched to a gene; V was cut back by 0 bases and J by 2 bases. The CDR3 loop spans 15 amino acids. Germline V lookup: CDR1 LNHNV, CDR2 YYDKDF (reference sequence). The CDR3 region is CATSRDRGGPYEQYF. In DNA, the CDR3 is TGTGCCACCAGCAGAGATCGGGGGGGACCCTACGAGCAGTACTTC.

The chain's CDR3 is CASRLAGEETQYF. The CDR3 DNA follows: TGTGCCAGCAGACTAGCGGGGGAAGAGACCCAGTACTTC. The chain combines TRBV5-4 with TRBJ2-5; 11 bases fit TRBD2. V was clipped by 5 bases and J by 3 bases; unmatched bases: 0. This CDR3 has 13 residues. From germline, CDR1 is SGHNT and CDR2 YYREEE (reference sequence).

The V call is TRBV7-9, the J call TRBJ2-5; possible D gene TRBD1, 6 bases. Trimming cost V 5 bases and J 2 bases, with 12 bases left between them. CDR1 and CDR2 (germline): SEHNR, FQNEAQ (reference sequence). This CDR3 is 14 amino acids long. For the CDR3, the DNA is TGTGCCAGCAGCCATACAGGGCCACAAGAGACCCAGTACTTC. Translating it yields CASSHTGPQETQYF.

The chain recombines TRBV7-8 with TRBJ2-7; D is undetermined. Trimming took 7 bases from V and 6 from J, leaving 16 bases between them. This CDR3 has 13 amino acids. CDR1 SGHVS and CDR2 FQNEAQ come from the germline V gene. CDR3 sequence reads: CASTPSTLGEQYF. The CDR3 DNA reads as TGTGCCAGCACCCCCTCGACCCTCGGCGAGCAGTACTTC.

The chain couples TRBV5-1 to TRBJ2-3, with D tentatively TRBD2 (5 bases). Germline V gene data show CDR1 as SGHRS and CDR2 as YFSETQ. The CDR3 is 15 residues long. With 4 bases removed from V and 2 bases from J, the gap between germline ends came to 14 bases. The CDR3 DNA follows: TGCGCCAGCAGCCCTGTCGGGGTGACCACAGATACGCAGTATTTT. This translates into CASSPVGVTTDTQYF.

V usage is TRBV7-2 and J usage is TRBJ1-2; D is ambiguous. Trimming stripped 5 bases from V and 2 bases from J, with 12 bases between. The CDR3 contains 14 residues. Germline assignment: CDR1 SGHTA and CDR2 FQGNSA. CDR3 nucleotides: TGTGCCAGCAGCCGACGGACGGCCAACTATGGCTACACCTTC. Residues: CASSRRTANYGYTF.

The chain is built from TRBV7-6 and TRBJ1-1; 8 bases agree with TRBD1. Germline CDR1 and CDR2: SGHVS and FNYEAQ. CDR3 length: 16 residues. Unmatched junction bases numbered 7, after V lost 4 bases and J lost 0 bases. The CDR3 bases are TGTGCCAGCAGCTCCCAGTCGACAGGGGTGAACACTGAAGCTTTCTTT. Amino acid sequence: CASSSQSTGVNTEAFF.

The chain joins TRBV7-9 to TRBJ1-2; 7 nucleotides line up with TRBD1. The CDR3 loop spans 14 amino acids. CDR1 and CDR2 from the germline V gene are SEHNR and FQNEAQ (reference sequence). V dropped 5 bases and J dropped 2; count of bases not matched to a gene: 5. Here the CDR3 reads CASSPGGQNYGYTF. The CDR3, as DNA: TGTGCCAGCAGCCCAGGGGGGCAGAACTATGGCTACACCTTC.

V usage is TRBV2 and J usage is TRBJ1-2; D is unclear. V dropped 6 bases and J dropped 4 bases, with 12 bases sitting between them. The V gene's germline CDR1 is SNHLY and CDR2 FYNNEI. The CDR3 has 13 amino acids. CDR3 bases: TGTGCCAGCAGCCCCGACACCCCCTATGGCTACACCTTC. Its protein is CASSPDTPYGYTF.

The genes are TRBV9 and TRBJ2-1; the D gene is possibly TRBD1 (5 bases). Germline V gene data show CDR1 as SGDLS and CDR2 as YYNGEE. The CDR3 loop spans 14 amino acids. V shed 0 bases and J shed 8 bases, with 12 bases lying between them. The chain's CDR3 is CASSVGWGSDEQFF. CDR3 bases: TGTGCCAGCAGCGTAGGATGGGGCAGCGATGAGCAGTTCTTC. The whole variable domain, remainder taken from reference TRBV9 and TRBJ2-1, is DSGVTQTPKHLITATGQRVTLRCSPRSGDLSVYWYQQSLDQGLQFLIQYYNGEERAKGNILERFSAQQFPDLHSELNLSSLELGDSALYFCASSVGWGSDEQFFGPGTRLTVL.

This clone appeared a single time. The V gene is TRBV30, the J gene TRBJ2-7; D gene unclear. Germline values: CDR1 GTSNPN, CDR2 SVGIG (reference sequence). The CDR3 has 13 residues. V dropped 3 bases and J dropped 0 bases, with 9 bases sitting between them. The CDR3 nucleotides are TGTGCCTGGAGGTCAGTTGGCTCCTACGAGCAGTACTTC. It translates to CAWRSVGSYEQYF.

In its sample, this clone was seen once. The chain combines TRBV29-1 with TRBJ2-4, with D possibly called TRBD1 or TRBD2 (5 bases each). Germline lookup yields CDR1 SQVTM and CDR2 ANQGSEA. Between the trimmed V and J ends, which lost 2 bases and 7 bases, there was a span of 24 bases. The CDR3 is made up of 17 amino acids. The CDR3 loop is CSVEMFVTPEGRNIQYF. CDR3 sequence (DNA): TGCAGCGTTGAAATGTTCGTAACCCCTGAGGGACGGAACATTCAGTACTTC.